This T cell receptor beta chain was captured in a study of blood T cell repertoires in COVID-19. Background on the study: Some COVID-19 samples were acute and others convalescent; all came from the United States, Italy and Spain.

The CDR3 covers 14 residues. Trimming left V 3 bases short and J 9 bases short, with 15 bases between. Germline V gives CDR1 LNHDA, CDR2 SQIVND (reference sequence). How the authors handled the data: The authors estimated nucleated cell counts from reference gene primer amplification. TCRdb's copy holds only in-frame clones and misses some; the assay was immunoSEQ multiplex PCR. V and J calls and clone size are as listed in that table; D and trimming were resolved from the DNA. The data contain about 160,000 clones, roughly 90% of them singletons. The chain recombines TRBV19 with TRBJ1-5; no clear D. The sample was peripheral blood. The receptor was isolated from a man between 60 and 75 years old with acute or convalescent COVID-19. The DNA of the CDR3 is TGTGCCAGTAGTATGGGAGAGGGTATAGGGCCCCAGCATTTT. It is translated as CASSMGEGIGPQHF. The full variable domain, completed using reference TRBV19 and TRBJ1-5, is DGGITQSPKYLFRKEGQNVTLSCEQNLNHDAMYWYRQDPGQGLRLIYYSQIVNDFQKGDIAEGYSVSREKKESFPLTVTSAQKNPTAFYLCASSMGEGIGPQHFGDGTRLSIL.